A selection of T cell receptor beta chains follows, all from one sample in a study of T-cell memory formation after mild COVID-19. MiXCR, run by TCRdb on the 5' RACE reads, gives a single entry per CDR3 protein. The data contain about 130,000 distinct CDR3 sequences, approximately 15% of them singletons. The sequenced material came from PBMCs or a T cell subset sorted from them (not recorded which). Receptor source: an adult woman who had mild COVID-19 (a few samples of this study predate the infection). Cell type and time point are not known. CDR3s include the opening cysteine and the closing phenylalanine or tryptophan. D genes are given only for firm matches. Size is stated for part of the rows, as once, few or many counts, or as a class when the clone is expanded.

V: TRBV30; J: TRBJ1-1; size: NA; D: NA; CDR3: CAWKVGLGPEAFF; DNA: TGTGCCTGGAAAGTAGGTTTGGGGCCTGAAGCTTTCTTT
V: TRBV12-3/TRBV12-4; J: TRBJ2-1; size: few; D: TRBD2; CDR3: CASSLWAGGPNEQFF; DNA: TGTGCCAGCAGTTTATGGGCGGGGGGACCCAATGAGCAGTTCTTC
V: TRBV7-6; J: TRBJ2-1; size: NA; D: NA; CDR3: CASSLEMWAEQFF; DNA: TGTGCCAGCAGCTTAGAAATGTGGGCTGAGCAGTTCTTC
V: TRBV7-8; J: TRBJ2-3; size: medium-sized; D: TRBD1; CDR3: CASRQTGQSTDTQYF; DNA: TGTGCCAGCAGACAAACGGGACAGAGCACAGATACGCAGTATTTT
V: TRBV4-1; J: TRBJ1-4; size: few; D: NA; CDR3: CASSPQSREKLFF; DNA: TGCGCCAGCAGCCCTCAGAGCAGGGAAAAACTGTTTTTT
V: TRBV23-1; J: TRBJ2-3; size: few; D: TRBD2; CDR3: CASSRVSSGGSTDTQYF; DNA: TGCGCCAGCAGTCGGGTTTCTAGCGGGGGATCCACAGATACGCAGTATTTT
V: TRBV27; J: TRBJ1-1; size: few; D: NA; CDR3: CASSYNREMNTEAFF; DNA: TGTGCCAGCAGTTATAACAGGGAGATGAACACTGAAGCTTTCTTT
V: TRBV5-1; J: TRBJ2-2; size: few; D: NA; CDR3: CASLPQGGSSTGELFF; DNA: TGCGCCAGCCTACCCCAGGGGGGGTCCAGCACCGGGGAGCTGTTTTTT
V: TRBV5-1; J: TRBJ2-2; size: NA; D: NA; CDR3: CASSLEGRRNTGELFF; DNA: TGCGCCAGCAGCTTGGAAGGGAGGAGGAACACCGGGGAGCTGTTTTTT
V: TRBV6-2/TRBV6-3; J: TRBJ1-5; size: few; D: TRBD1; CDR3: CASKTGANQPQHF; DNA: TGTGCCAGCAAAACAGGGGCCAATCAGCCCCAGCATTTT
V: TRBV20-1; J: TRBJ2-3; size: few; D: NA; CDR3: CSAQGGTDTQYF; DNA: TGCAGTGCTCAAGGGGGCACAGATACGCAGTATTTT
V: TRBV19; J: TRBJ2-2; size: few; D: NA; CDR3: CASSPPDGAGELFF; DNA: TGTGCCAGTAGCCCTCCGGATGGGGCCGGGGAGCTGTTTTTT
V: TRBV12-3/TRBV12-4; J: TRBJ2-1; size: NA; D: TRBD2; CDR3: CASSDYLAGGRYEQFF; DNA: TGTGCCAGCAGTGACTACCTAGCGGGAGGTCGCTATGAGCAGTTCTTC
V: TRBV20-1; J: TRBJ2-7; size: few; D: NA; CDR3: CSASRQTTYEQYF; DNA: TGCAGTGCTTCTCGACAGACTACCTACGAGCAGTACTTC
V: TRBV4-3; J: TRBJ2-1; size: NA; D: TRBD2; CDR3: CASSQDPTSDNEQFF; DNA: TGCGCCAGCAGCCAAGATCCCACTAGCGACAATGAGCAGTTCTTC
V: TRBV30; J: TRBJ2-3; size: few; D: NA; CDR3: CAWSLRGDTQYF; DNA: TGTGCCTGGAGTCTAAGAGGGGATACGCAGTATTTT
V: TRBV5-1; J: TRBJ2-1; size: NA; D: NA; CDR3: CASSEGGYEQFF; DNA: TGCGCCAGCAGCGAGGGGGGATATGAGCAGTTCTTC
V: TRBV2; J: TRBJ1-1; size: NA; D: NA; CDR3: CASSEMPPSASEAFF; DNA: TGTGCCAGCAGTGAAATGCCCCCCTCGGCGAGTGAAGCTTTCTTT
V: TRBV6-6; J: TRBJ1-6; size: NA; D: NA; CDR3: CASRAWNSPLHF; DNA: TGTGCCAGCAGGGCTTGGAATTCACCCCTCCACTTT
V: TRBV20-1; J: TRBJ2-1; size: NA; D: TRBD1; CDR3: CSAGTGLNEQFF; DNA: TGCAGTGCAGGGACAGGTCTCAATGAGCAGTTCTTC
V: TRBV6-2/TRBV6-3; J: TRBJ2-3; size: few; D: NA; CDR3: CASSYQRAWDTQYF; DNA: TGTGCCAGCAGTTACCAGAGGGCTTGGGATACGCAGTATTTT
V: TRBV30; J: TRBJ2-1; size: few; D: TRBD2; CDR3: CAWKAGGYNEQFF; DNA: TGTGCCTGGAAAGCGGGGGGATACAATGAGCAGTTCTTC
V: TRBV10-3; J: TRBJ2-7; size: many; D: NA; CDR3: CATKTGYEQYF; DNA: TGTGCCACCAAGACAGGTTACGAGCAGTACTTC
V: TRBV2; J: TRBJ2-7; size: NA; D: NA; CDR3: CASRPGDTYEQYF; DNA: TGTGCCAGCAGGCCAGGGGATACCTACGAGCAGTACTTC
V: TRBV13; J: TRBJ2-1; size: few; D: TRBD2; CDR3: CASSLRGRRDEQFF; DNA: TGTGCCAGCAGCTTACGCGGGAGGAGGGATGAGCAGTTCTTC
V: TRBV6-2/TRBV6-3; J: TRBJ2-5; size: NA; D: NA; CDR3: CASSYLGGETKYF; DNA: TGTGCCAGCAGTTACCTGGGGGGAGAGACCAAGTACTTC